A single sample gave rise to the 12 T cell receptor beta chains below, sequenced in a study of T-cell memory formation after mild COVID-19. TCRdb independently ran MiXCR on the 5' RACE reads; one entry per CDR3 protein. The sample carries about 140,000 distinct CDR3 sequences, 11% to 15% recorded once. Material for sequencing was PBMCs or a T cell subset sorted from them (not recorded which). The receptor set was obtained from an adult woman who had mild COVID-19 (a few samples of this study predate the infection). Cell type and time point are not known.

This clonotype was detected only a few times. The rearrangement links TRBV27 to TRBJ1-3, with 8 nucleotides matching TRBD1. CDR3 size: 16 residues. The germline V gene encodes CDR1 MNHEY and CDR2 SMNVEV (reference sequence). Germline trimming cut 5 bases from V and 0 bases from J; bases unmatched to any gene: 6. The CDR3 coding sequence is TGTGCCAGCAGTCCCGGACAGGGATACTCTGGAAACACCATATATTTT. It codes for CASSPGQGYSGNTIYF.

The gene calls are TRBV12-3 or TRBV12-4 and TRBJ2-2; no firm D call. Trimming took off 7 bases at V and 0 bases at J, with 12 bases between the two ends. This CDR3 has 15 residues. Written as DNA, the CDR3 is TGTGCCAGCAAAAGTCAGGTCGCGAACACCGGGGAGCTGTTTTTT. Translated, it gives CASKSQVANTGELFF.

This clonotype was found a few times. CDR3 amino acids: CATSSSVPEPQHF. CDR3 bases: TGTGCCACCAGCAGTTCCGTGCCGGAGCCCCAGCATTTT. V usage is TRBV15 and J usage is TRBJ1-5; no firm D call. From germline, CDR1 is LNHNV and CDR2 YYDKDF (reference sequence). This CDR3 comprises 13 residues. Trimming shortened V by 3 bases and J by 8 bases, and 11 bases separated the two germline ends.

A few counts support this clonotype. The genes are TRBV6-2 or TRBV6-3 and TRBJ1-1, with TRBD1 identical over 8 bases. J gave up 4 bases and V 2 bases, and 6 bases lay outside the gene matches. The CDR3 is 15 residues long. CDR1 is MNHEY, CDR2 SVGEGT, per germline. The CDR3 DNA sequence: TGTGCCAGCAGTTACGGGCAGGGGGCCGGCACTGAAGCTTTCTTT. Translation: CASSYGQGAGTEAFF.

This clonotype appeared a few times. In nucleotides, the CDR3 is TGTGCCAGCAGATCCCGTAGCGGGAGGCGAACCGGGGAGCTGTTTTTT. It specifies CASRSRSGRRTGELFF. The genes are TRBV6-5 and TRBJ2-2; 10 bases align to TRBD2. This CDR3 has 16 amino acids. Germline assignment: CDR1 MNHEY and CDR2 SVGAGI. V trimming: 6 bases; J trimming: 5 bases; junction bases outside the gene matches: 9.

CDR3 loop: CASSLAAALNLFAEQYF. The DNA for the CDR3 is TGTGCCAGCAGCTTGGCGGCCGCGTTGAACCTTTTCGCGGAGCAGTACTTC. The chain uses TRBV5-6 and TRBJ2-7; D not resolved. V was shortened by 0 bases and J by 7 bases, with 23 bases between the two germline ends. The CDR3 length is 17 residues. Per germline, CDR1 SGHDT and CDR2 YYEEEE.

This clonotype was observed many times. The chain carries TRBV5-1 and TRBJ2-2; TRBD2 matches at 11 bases. The germline CDR1 and CDR2 sequences are SGHRS and YFSETQ. The V segment lost 4 bases and the J segment 1 base; nucleotides outside the gene matches: 9. The CDR3 consists of 18 residues. The CDR3 reads CASSRWGLAEVNTGELFF. The CDR3 nucleotides are TGCGCCAGCAGCCGCTGGGGACTAGCGGAAGTGAACACCGGGGAGCTGTTTTTT. Looking up the rest from reference TRBV5-1 and TRBJ2-2 gives the full variable domain: KAGVTQTPRYLIKTRGQQVTLSCSPISGHRSVSWYQQTPGQGLQFLFEYFSETQRNKGNFPGRFSGRQFSNSRSEMNVSTLELGDSALYLCASSRWGLAEVNTGELFFGEGSRLTVL.

This chain connects TRBV27 to TRBJ2-2; D uncertain. Germline V lookup: CDR1 MNHEY, CDR2 SMNVEV (reference sequence). This CDR3 is 14 amino acids long. Trimming removed 5 bases at V and 4 bases at J, with 11 bases between. Written as DNA, the CDR3 is TGTGCCAGCAGTCCCCTCACCTTCACCGGGGAGCTGTTTTTT. Amino acid sequence: CASSPLTFTGELFF.

The genes are TRBV7-9 and TRBJ1-1; possibly TRBD1 for D (5 bases). The germline gives CDR1 SEHNR, CDR2 FQNEAQ (reference sequence). This CDR3 comprises 15 residues. The V and J ends lost 5 bases and 1 base respectively, with 14 bases between them. CDR3 loop: CASSPTGTTNTEAFF. CDR3 in DNA: TGTGCCAGCAGCCCTACCGGGACCACGAACACTGAAGCTTTCTTT.

This clonotype came up a few times. The genes are TRBV12-3 or TRBV12-4 and TRBJ2-2; 9 bases align to TRBD1. J lost 5 bases, V lost 4 bases, and 8 bases had no gene match. The CDR3 consists of 16 residues. The DNA of the CDR3 is TGTGCCAGCAGTTACCCGGGACAGGGATTTACCGGGGAGCTGTTTTTT. Residues: CASSYPGQGFTGELFF.

As regards this clonotype: The CDR3 does not close with the conserved phenylalanine or tryptophan, likely indicating a read error. V usage is TRBV12-5 and J usage is TRBJ1-1, with D unclear. The CDR3 has 15 residues. The germline CDR1 and CDR2 sequences are LGHNT and FRNRAP. V was shortened by 5 bases and J by 4 bases, with 17 bases between the two germline ends. CDR3 sequence reads: CASGRLVGFPTEAFL. The CDR3 DNA is TGTGCTAGTGGTAGACTTGTAGGCTTTCCCACTGAAGCTTTCCTT.

There are many counts of this clonotype. V is TRBV20-1 and J is TRBJ2-7; TRBD2 agrees at 8 bases. The length of the CDR3 is 19 residues. The J segment lost 2 bases and the V segment lost 6 bases, leaving 24 bases of the junction unmatched. Germline-derived CDR1 and CDR2 are DFQATT and SNEGSKA (reference sequence). The CDR3 reads CSALLNKQPGLALTYEQYF. CDR3 nucleotide sequence: TGCAGTGCCCTTCTCAATAAGCAACCTGGACTAGCTCTGACCTACGAGCAGTACTTC.